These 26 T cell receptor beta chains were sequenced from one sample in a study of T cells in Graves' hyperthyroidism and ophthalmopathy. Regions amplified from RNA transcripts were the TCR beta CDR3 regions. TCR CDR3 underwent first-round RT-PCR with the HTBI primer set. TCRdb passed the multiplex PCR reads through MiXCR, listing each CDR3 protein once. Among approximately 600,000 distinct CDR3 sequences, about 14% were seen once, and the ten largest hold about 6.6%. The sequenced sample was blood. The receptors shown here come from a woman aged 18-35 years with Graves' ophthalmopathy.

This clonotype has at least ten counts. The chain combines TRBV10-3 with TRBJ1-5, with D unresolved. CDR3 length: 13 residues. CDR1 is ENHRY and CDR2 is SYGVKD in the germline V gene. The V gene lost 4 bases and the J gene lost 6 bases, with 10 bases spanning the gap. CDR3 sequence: CAISAVSGQPQHF. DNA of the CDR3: TGTGCCATCAGTGCGGTGTCCGGTCAGCCCCAGCATTTT.

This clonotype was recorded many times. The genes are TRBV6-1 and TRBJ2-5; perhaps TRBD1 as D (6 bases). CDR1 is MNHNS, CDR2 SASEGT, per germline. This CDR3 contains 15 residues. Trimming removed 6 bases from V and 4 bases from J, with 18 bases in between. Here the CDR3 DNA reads TGTGCCAGCAGCCCAACAGGGAGTGGGGGAGAGACCCAGTACTTC. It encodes CASSPTGSGGETQYF.

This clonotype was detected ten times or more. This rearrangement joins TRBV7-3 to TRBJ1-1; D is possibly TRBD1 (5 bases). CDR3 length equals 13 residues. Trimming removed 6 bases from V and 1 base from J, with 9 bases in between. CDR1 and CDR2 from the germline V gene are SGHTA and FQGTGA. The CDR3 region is CASSPTENTEAFF. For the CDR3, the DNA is TGTGCCAGCAGTCCGACAGAGAACACTGAAGCTTTCTTT.

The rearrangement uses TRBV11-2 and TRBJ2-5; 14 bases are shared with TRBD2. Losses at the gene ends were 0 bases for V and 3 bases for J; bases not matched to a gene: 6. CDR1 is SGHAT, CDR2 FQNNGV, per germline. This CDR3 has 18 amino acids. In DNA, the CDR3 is TGTGCCAGCAGCTTAGAGGTGGGACTAGCGGGAGCCAAAGAGACCCAGTACTTC. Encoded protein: CASSLEVGLAGAKETQYF.

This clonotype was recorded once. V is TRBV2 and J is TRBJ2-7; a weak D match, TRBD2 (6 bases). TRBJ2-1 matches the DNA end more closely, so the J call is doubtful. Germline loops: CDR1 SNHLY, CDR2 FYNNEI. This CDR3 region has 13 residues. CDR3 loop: CASSEMGGYEQFF. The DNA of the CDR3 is TGTGCCAGCAGTGAAATGGGAGGTTACGAGCAGTTCTTC.

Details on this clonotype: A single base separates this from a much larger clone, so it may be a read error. CDR3 protein: CASSPVPDSNQPQHF. The CDR3 coding sequence is TGTGCCAGCAGTCCAGTGCCGGACAGCAATCAGCCCCAGCATTTT. The chain joins TRBV27 to TRBJ1-5; D remains unclear. CDR1 and CDR2 (germline): MNHEY, SMNVEV (reference sequence). The CDR3 covers 15 residues. The V end lost 5 bases, the J end lost 1 base, and 12 bases lay between the germline ends.

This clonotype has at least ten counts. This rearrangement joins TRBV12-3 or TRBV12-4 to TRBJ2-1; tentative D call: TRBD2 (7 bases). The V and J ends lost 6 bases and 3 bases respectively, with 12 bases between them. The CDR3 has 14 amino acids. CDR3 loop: CASRWGGDYNEQFF. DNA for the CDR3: TGTGCCAGCAGGTGGGGGGGCGACTACAATGAGCAGTTCTTC.

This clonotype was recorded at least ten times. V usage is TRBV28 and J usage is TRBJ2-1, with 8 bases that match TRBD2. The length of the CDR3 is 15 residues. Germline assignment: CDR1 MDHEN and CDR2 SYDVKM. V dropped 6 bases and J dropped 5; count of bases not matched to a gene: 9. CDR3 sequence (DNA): TGTGCCAGCAGAAAAAGCGGGAGCGAACACAATGAGCAGTTCTTC. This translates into CASRKSGSEHNEQFF. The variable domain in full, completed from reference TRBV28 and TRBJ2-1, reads DVKVTQSSRYLVKRTGEKVFLECVQDMDHENMFWYRQDPGLGLRLIYFSYDVKMKEKGDIPEGYSVSREKKERFSLILESASTNQTSMYLCASRKSGSEHNEQFFGPGTRLTVL.

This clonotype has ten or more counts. The CDR3 coding sequence is TGTGCCAGCAGTTATATCGGGTACAATGAGCAGTTCTTC. Protein: CASSYIGYNEQFF. The V and J genes are TRBV7-3 and TRBJ2-1, with D unclear. CDR3 length equals 13 residues. V lost 6 bases, J lost 4 bases, and 10 bases lay in between. Germline-derived CDR1 and CDR2 are SGHTA and FQGTGA.

DNA of the CDR3: TGTGCCAGCAGCCCGGACCCCCGATACCACATACCTTCCTATGGCTACACCTTC. Amino acids: CASSPDPRYHIPSYGYTF. The rearrangement joins TRBV11-3 to TRBJ1-2; D is unresolved. V gave up 5 bases and J gave up 4 bases, with 26 bases separating them. This CDR3 region has 18 residues. The germline CDR1 and CDR2 sequences are SGHNT and YENEEA.

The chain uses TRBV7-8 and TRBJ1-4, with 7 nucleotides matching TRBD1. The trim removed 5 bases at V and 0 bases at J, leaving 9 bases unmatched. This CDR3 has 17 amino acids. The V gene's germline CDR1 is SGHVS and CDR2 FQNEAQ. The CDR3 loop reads CASSPDRFQPTNEKLFF. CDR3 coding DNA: TGTGCCAGCAGCCCGGACAGGTTCCAACCAACTAATGAAAAACTGTTTTTT.

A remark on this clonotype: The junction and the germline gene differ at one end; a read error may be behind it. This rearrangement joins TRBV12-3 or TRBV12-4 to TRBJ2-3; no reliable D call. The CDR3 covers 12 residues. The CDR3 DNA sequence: TGTGCCAGCAGTTTCTTCACAGATACGCGGTATTTT. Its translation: CASSFFTDTRYF.

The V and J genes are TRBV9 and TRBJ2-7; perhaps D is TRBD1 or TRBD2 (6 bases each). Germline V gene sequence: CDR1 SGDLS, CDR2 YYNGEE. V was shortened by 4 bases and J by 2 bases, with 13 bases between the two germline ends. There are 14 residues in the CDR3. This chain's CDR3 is CASSPWGAPYEQYF. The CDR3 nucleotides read TGTGCCAGCAGCCCATGGGGGGCCCCCTACGAGCAGTACTTC.

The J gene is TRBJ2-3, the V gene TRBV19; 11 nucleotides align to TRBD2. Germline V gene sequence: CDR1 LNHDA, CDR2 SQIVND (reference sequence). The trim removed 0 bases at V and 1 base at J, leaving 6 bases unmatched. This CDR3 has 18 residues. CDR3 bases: TGTGCCAGTAGTATAGATCTATCGGGACTAGCGGGCACAGATACGCAGTATTTT. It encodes CASSIDLSGLAGTDTQYF.

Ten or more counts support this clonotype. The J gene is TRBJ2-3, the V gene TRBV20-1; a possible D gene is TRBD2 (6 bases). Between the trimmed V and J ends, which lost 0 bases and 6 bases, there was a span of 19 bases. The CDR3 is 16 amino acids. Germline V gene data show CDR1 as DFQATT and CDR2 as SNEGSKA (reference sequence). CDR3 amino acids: CSARDWGSGDWDTQYF. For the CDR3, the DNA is TGCAGTGCTAGAGATTGGGGTTCGGGGGATTGGGATACGCAGTATTTT.

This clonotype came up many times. In nucleotides, the CDR3 is TGTGCCAGCAGTTTATATACTGACACTGAAGCTTTCTTT. This sequence encodes CASSLYTDTEAFF. The chain links TRBV27 to TRBJ1-1; D uncertain. V gave up 1 base and J gave up 3 bases, with 6 bases separating them. This CDR3 contains 13 residues. Germline V gene sequence: CDR1 MNHEY, CDR2 SMNVEV (reference sequence).

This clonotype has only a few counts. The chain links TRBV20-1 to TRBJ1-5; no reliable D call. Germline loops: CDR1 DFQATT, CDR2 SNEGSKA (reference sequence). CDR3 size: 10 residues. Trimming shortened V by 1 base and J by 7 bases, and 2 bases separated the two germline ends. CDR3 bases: TGCAGTGCTAGAGGGCAGCCCCAGCATTTT. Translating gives CSARGQPQHF.

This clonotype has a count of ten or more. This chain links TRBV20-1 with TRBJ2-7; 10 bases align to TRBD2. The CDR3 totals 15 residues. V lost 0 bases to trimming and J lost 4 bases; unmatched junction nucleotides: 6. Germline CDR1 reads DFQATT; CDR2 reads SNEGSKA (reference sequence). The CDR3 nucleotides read TGCAGTGCTAGAGATTTTTCTAGCGGGAGATACGAGCAGTACTTC. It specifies CSARDFSSGRYEQYF.

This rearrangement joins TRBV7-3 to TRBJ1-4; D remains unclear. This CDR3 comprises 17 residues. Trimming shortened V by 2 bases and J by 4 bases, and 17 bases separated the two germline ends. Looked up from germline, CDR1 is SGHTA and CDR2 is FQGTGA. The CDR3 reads CASSLYPHSGHNEKLFF. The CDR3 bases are TGTGCCAGCAGCTTATACCCCCACAGTGGGCATAATGAAAAACTGTTTTTT.

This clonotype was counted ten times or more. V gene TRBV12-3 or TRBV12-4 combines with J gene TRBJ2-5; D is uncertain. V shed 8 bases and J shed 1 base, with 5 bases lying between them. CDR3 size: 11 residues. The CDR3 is CASLVQETQYF. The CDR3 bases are TGTGCCAGCTTGGTCCAAGAGACCCAGTACTTC.

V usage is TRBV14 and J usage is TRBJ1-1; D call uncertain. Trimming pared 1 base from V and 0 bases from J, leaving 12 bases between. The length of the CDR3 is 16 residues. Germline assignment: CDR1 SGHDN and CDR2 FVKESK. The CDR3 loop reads CASSQASGHMNTEAFF. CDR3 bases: TGTGCCAGCAGCCAAGCCTCCGGGCACATGAACACTGAAGCTTTCTTT.

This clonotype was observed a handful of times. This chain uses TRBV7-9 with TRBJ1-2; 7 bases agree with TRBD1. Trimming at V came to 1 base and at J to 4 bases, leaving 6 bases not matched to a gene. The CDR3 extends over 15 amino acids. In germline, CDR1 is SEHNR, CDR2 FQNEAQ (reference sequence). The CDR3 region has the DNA TGTGCCAGCAGCTTAGGAGGGGGCGCACCCTATGGCTACACCTTC. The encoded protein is CASSLGGGAPYGYTF.

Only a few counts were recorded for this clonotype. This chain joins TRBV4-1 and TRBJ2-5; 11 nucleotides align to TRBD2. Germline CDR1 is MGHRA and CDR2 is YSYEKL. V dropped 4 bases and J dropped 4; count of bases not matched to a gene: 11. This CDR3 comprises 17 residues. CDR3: CASSRRLTSGSAETQYF. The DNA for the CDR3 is TGCGCCAGCAGCCGAAGACTCACTAGCGGGAGTGCAGAGACCCAGTACTTC.

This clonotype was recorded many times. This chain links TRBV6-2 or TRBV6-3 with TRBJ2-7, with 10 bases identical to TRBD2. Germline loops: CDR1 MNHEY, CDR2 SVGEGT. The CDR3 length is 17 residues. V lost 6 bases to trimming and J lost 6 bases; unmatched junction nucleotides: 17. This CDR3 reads CASSPLPSSGSVVEQYF. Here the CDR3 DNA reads TGTGCCAGCAGCCCACTCCCATCTAGCGGGAGCGTCGTCGAGCAGTACTTC.

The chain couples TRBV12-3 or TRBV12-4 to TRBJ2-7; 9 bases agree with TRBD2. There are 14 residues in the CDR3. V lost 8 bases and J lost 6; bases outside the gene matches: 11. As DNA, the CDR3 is TGTGCCAGCCTCGATAGCGGGAGCGTTACCGAGCAGTACTTC. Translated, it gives CASLDSGSVTEQYF.

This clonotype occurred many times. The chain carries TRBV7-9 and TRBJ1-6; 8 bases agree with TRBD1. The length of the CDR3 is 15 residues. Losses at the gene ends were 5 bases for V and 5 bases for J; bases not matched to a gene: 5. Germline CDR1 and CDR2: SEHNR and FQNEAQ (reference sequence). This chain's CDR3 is CASSAGQADNSPLHF. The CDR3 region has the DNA TGTGCCAGCAGCGCGGGACAGGCGGATAATTCACCCCTCCACTTT.